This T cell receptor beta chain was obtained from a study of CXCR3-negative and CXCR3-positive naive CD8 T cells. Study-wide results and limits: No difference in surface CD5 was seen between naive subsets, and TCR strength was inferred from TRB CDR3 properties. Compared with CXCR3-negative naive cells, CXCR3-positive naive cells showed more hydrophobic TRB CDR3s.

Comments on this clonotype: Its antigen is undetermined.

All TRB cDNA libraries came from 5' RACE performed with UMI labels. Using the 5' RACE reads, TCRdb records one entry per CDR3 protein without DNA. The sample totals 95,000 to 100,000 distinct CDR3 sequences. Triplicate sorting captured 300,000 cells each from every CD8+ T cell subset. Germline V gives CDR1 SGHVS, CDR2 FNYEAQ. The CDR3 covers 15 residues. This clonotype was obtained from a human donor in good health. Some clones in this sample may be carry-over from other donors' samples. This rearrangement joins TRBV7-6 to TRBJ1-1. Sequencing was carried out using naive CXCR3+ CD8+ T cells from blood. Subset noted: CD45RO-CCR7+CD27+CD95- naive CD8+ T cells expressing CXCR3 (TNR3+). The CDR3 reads CASSLASNMNTEAFF.